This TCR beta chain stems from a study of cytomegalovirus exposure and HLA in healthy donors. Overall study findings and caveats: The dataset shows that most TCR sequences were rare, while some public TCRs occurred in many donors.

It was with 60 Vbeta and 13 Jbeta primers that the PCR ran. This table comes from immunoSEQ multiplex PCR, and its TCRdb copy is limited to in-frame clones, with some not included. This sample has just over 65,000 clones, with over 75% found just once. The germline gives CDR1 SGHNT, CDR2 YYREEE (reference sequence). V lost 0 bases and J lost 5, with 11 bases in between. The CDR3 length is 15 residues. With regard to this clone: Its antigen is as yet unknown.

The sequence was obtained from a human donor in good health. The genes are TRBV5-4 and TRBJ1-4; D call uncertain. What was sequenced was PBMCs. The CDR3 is CASSLAKEANEKLFF. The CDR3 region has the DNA TGTGCCAGCAGCTTGGCCAAGGAGGCGAATGAAAAACTGTTTTTT. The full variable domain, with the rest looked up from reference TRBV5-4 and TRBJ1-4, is ETGVTQSPTHLIKTRGQQVTLRCSSQSGHNTVSWYQQALGQGPQFIFQYYREEENGRGNFPPRFSGLQFPNYSSELNVNALELDDSALYLCASSLAKEANEKLFFGSGTQLSVL.